These 32 T cell receptor beta chains were sequenced from one sample in a study of cytotoxic CD8 clonotypes in ibrutinib-treated CLL. The repertoire was sequenced with immunoSEQ multiplex PCR; TCRdb's copy has only in-frame clones and lacks some. The data hold some 300,000 clones, with roughly 80% observed a single time. Here the sequenced sample was PBMCs, taken before ibrutinib treatment. The receptor set was obtained from a human donor with chronic lymphocytic leukemia.

J is TRBJ1-1 and V is TRBV2; the D is unclear. The length of the CDR3 is 11 residues. Germline CDR1 is SNHLY and CDR2 is FYNNEI. V lost 8 bases and J 0 bases, leaving 4 bases between the germline ends. The CDR3 protein is CASPLNTEAFF. CDR3 sequence (DNA): TGTGCCAGCCCGCTGAACACTGAAGCTTTCTTT.

The chain uses TRBV18 and TRBJ1-2; no clear D gene. The V end lost 6 bases, the J end lost 2 bases, and 13 bases lay between the germline ends. CDR1 and CDR2 (germline): KGHSH, LQKENI. The CDR3 consists of 14 residues. The CDR3 region has the DNA TGTGCCAGCTCTCGACTGGACGGAAACTATGGCTACACCTTC. Residues: CASSRLDGNYGYTF.

J is TRBJ1-2 and V is TRBV7-9, with 10 bases lining up with TRBD1. J gave up 6 bases and V 3 bases, and 7 bases lay outside the gene matches. This CDR3 is 15 amino acids long. In germline, CDR1 is SEHNR, CDR2 FQNEAQ (reference sequence). CDR3 DNA sequence: TGTGCCAGCAGCTTCGGGACAGGGGTTGAGGATGGCTACACCTTC. Encoded protein: CASSFGTGVEDGYTF.

CDR3 loop: CAISEKDRGQQPQHF. In DNA form, the CDR3 reads TGTGCCATCAGTGAGAAGGACAGGGGCCAACAGCCCCAGCATTTT. This chain links TRBV10-3 with TRBJ1-5; 9 nucleotides align to TRBD1. From germline, CDR1 is ENHRY and CDR2 SYGVKD. V shed 2 bases and J 7 bases; nucleotides not matched to a gene: 6. CDR3 length equals 15 residues.

This sequence joins TRBV7-9 and TRBJ1-2; possible D gene TRBD1, 5 bases. This CDR3 has 14 amino acids. Germline CDR1 reads SEHNR; CDR2 reads FQNEAQ (reference sequence). V was shortened by 5 bases and J by 0 bases, with 10 bases between the two germline ends. CDR3 sequence reads: CASSRRQTNYGYTF. CDR3 in DNA: TGTGCCAGCAGCAGGCGACAGACTAACTATGGCTACACCTTC.

The genes are TRBV30 and TRBJ1-2; D is uncertain. Germline CDR1 GTSNPN, CDR2 SVGIG (reference sequence). With 3 bases removed from V and 2 bases from J, the gap between germline ends came to 13 bases. The CDR3 extends over 14 amino acids. CDR3 nucleotide sequence: TGTGCCTGGAGCGACCTCCGAGGGAACTATGGCTACACCTTC. It codes for CAWSDLRGNYGYTF. The whole variable domain, filled in from reference TRBV30 and TRBJ1-2, reads SQTIHQWPATLVQPVGSPLSLECTVEGTSNPNLYWYRQAAGRGLQLLFYSVGIGQISSEVPQNLSASRPQDRQFILSSKKLLLSDSGFYLCAWSDLRGNYGYTFGSGTRLTVV.

This clone was seen a handful of times. The chain combines TRBV5-4 with TRBJ1-4; the match to TRBD1 covers 9 bases. CDR1 is SGHNT, CDR2 YYREEE, per germline (reference sequence). Losses at the gene ends were 4 bases for V and 7 bases for J; bases not matched to a gene: 8. This CDR3 contains 15 residues. The CDR3 here is CASSPGGQGTEKLFF. As DNA, the CDR3 is TGTGCCAGCAGCCCAGGGGGACAGGGTACTGAAAAACTGTTTTTT.

J is TRBJ1-5 and V is TRBV7-9, with D possibly matching TRBD1 (6 bases). CDR1 and CDR2 (germline): SEHNR, FQNEAQ (reference sequence). V was shortened by 1 base and J by 2 bases, with 9 bases between the two germline ends. This CDR3 region has 15 residues. CDR3 amino acids: CASSLEGGGNQPQHF. DNA of the CDR3: TGTGCCAGCAGCTTAGAGGGGGGCGGCAATCAGCCCCAGCATTTT. Drawing the rest from reference TRBV7-9 and TRBJ1-5, the complete variable domain is DTGVSQNPRHKITKRGQNVTFRCDPISEHNRLYWYRQTLGQGPEFLTYFQNEAQLEKSRLLSDRFSAERPKGSFSTLEIQRTEQGDSAMYLCASSLEGGGNQPQHFGDGTRLSIL.

The chain joins TRBV19 to TRBJ1-5; the match to TRBD1 covers 7 bases. The CDR3 is 16 residues long. Germline V CDR1 and CDR2: LNHDA, SQIVND (reference sequence). The V segment lost 7 bases and the J segment 2 bases; nucleotides outside the gene matches: 11. CDR3 residues: CASIGAGGQGNQPQHF. CDR3 nucleotides: TGTGCCAGTATAGGGGCCGGCGGACAGGGCAATCAGCCCCAGCATTTT.

This clone has only one observation. J is TRBJ1-1 and V is TRBV19, with D tentatively TRBD1 (5 bases). The ends were cut back, 5 bases at V and 4 bases at J, with 14 bases in the middle. Germline assignment: CDR1 LNHDA and CDR2 SQIVND (reference sequence). The CDR3 contains 14 residues. In DNA form, the CDR3 reads TGTGCCAGTAGTTTAACAGGAAGGGGCACTGAAGCTTTCTTT. It is translated as CASSLTGRGTEAFF.

The J gene is TRBJ2-7, the V gene TRBV11-2; D possibly matches TRBD1 or TRBD2 (6 bases each). CDR1 is SGHAT and CDR2 is FQNNGV in the germline V gene. The CDR3 is made up of 15 amino acids. Trimming shortened V by 7 bases and J by 3 bases, and 19 bases separated the two germline ends. CDR3 nucleotide sequence: TGTGCCAGCATCCCGGGGCGGGGCAGGGGCTACGAGCAGTACTTC. Amino acid sequence: CASIPGRGRGYEQYF.

The chain has TRBV5-8 and TRBJ2-1; TRBD2 matches at 7 bases. CDR3 length: 18 residues. Germline V CDR1 and CDR2: SGHTS, YDEGEE. V was clipped by 0 bases and J by 1 base; unmatched bases: 10. The CDR3 sequence: CASSLARSSGDSYNEQFF. The CDR3 DNA reads as TGTGCCAGCAGCTTGGCTAGGTCGAGCGGGGATTCCTACAATGAGCAGTTCTTC.

The V and J genes are TRBV5-4 and TRBJ2-4; D gene unclear. Trimming pared 1 base from V and 0 bases from J, leaving 14 bases between. Germline V gives CDR1 SGHNT, CDR2 YYREEE (reference sequence). This CDR3 comprises 17 residues. CDR3: CASSLWSPTLAKNIQYF. The CDR3 nucleotides are TGTGCCAGCAGCTTGTGGAGCCCTACCCTAGCCAAAAACATTCAGTACTTC.

The rearrangement uses TRBV5-6 and TRBJ1-5; no clear D. CDR1 is SGHDT and CDR2 is YYEEEE in the germline V gene. This CDR3 is 13 amino acids long. The germline V and J ends were trimmed by 0 bases and 4 bases, with 5 bases remaining between them. CDR3: CASSLAPNQPQHF. For the CDR3, the DNA is TGTGCCAGCAGCTTGGCCCCAAATCAGCCCCAGCATTTT. Full variable domain (missing parts from reference TRBV5-6 and TRBJ1-5): DAGVTQSPTHLIKTRGQQVTLRCSPKSGHDTVSWYQQALGQGPQFIFQYYEEEERQRGNFPDRFSGHQFPNYSSELNVNALLLGDSALYLCASSLAPNQPQHFGDGTRLSIL.

The rearrangement uses TRBV29-1 and TRBJ2-5; D perhaps matches TRBD2 (7 bases). The CDR3 sequence is 13 residues long. Germline V gene lookup returns CDR1 SQVTM and CDR2 ANQGSEA. Deletions cut 6 bases from V and 4 bases from J, with 15 bases between. The CDR3 here is CSVRRGARETQYF. In DNA form, the CDR3 reads TGCAGCGTCCGTCGGGGGGCACGAGAGACCCAGTACTTC.

The V gene is TRBV30, the J gene TRBJ1-2, with D hard to call. Trimming cost V 0 bases and J 1 base, with 12 bases left between them. CDR3 length equals 15 residues. Germline loops: CDR1 GTSNPN, CDR2 SVGIG (reference sequence). The chain's CDR3 is CAWSVKAGSNYGYTF. The CDR3 region has the DNA TGTGCCTGGAGTGTAAAGGCAGGCAGTAACTATGGCTACACCTTC.

V and J are TRBV11-1 and TRBJ2-1, with D unclear. The length of the CDR3 is 14 residues. Per the germline V gene, CDR1 is SGHAT and CDR2 is FQDESV (reference sequence). Trimming took off 0 bases at V and 9 bases at J, with 12 bases between the two ends. CDR3 amino acids: CASSLALLDPEQFF. The CDR3 coding sequence is TGTGCCAGCAGCTTAGCACTCCTAGATCCTGAGCAGTTCTTC. Supplemented by reference TRBV11-1 and TRBJ2-1, the full variable domain reads EAEVAQSPRYKITEKSQAVAFWCDPISGHATLYWYRQILGQGPELLVQFQDESVVDDSQLPKDRFSAERLKGVDSTLKIQPAELGDSAMYLCASSLALLDPEQFFGPGTRLTVL.

The gene calls are TRBV7-3 and TRBJ2-2; no firm D call. The V end lost 5 bases, the J end lost 5 bases, and 12 bases lay between the germline ends. Germline V gives CDR1 SGHTA, CDR2 FQGTGA. The CDR3 spans 14 residues. In DNA form, the CDR3 reads TGTGCCAGCAGCCCCCGGAGCCGTACCGGGGAGCTGTTTTTT. It codes for CASSPRSRTGELFF.

V usage is TRBV4-2 and J usage is TRBJ2-7, with TRBD2 identical over 8 bases. Germline CDR1 is LGHNA and CDR2 is YNFKEQ. The CDR3 consists of 18 residues. J lost 2 bases, V lost 1 base, and 13 bases had no gene match. The CDR3 loop is CASSQVAGGHYQTYEQYF. CDR3 coding DNA: TGTGCCAGCAGCCAAGTCGCGGGAGGCCACTACCAGACCTACGAGCAGTACTTC.

The J gene is TRBJ2-1, the V gene TRBV5-1, with 9 bases matching TRBD2. The germline gives CDR1 SGHRS, CDR2 YFSETQ. The V and J ends lost 4 bases and 2 bases, in that order; junction bases with no gene match: 10. There are 17 residues in the CDR3. CDR3 sequence reads: CASSPGGAGGTYNEQFF. The CDR3 DNA is TGCGCCAGCAGCCCCGGCGGGGCGGGAGGGACCTACAATGAGCAGTTCTTC.

The chain carries TRBV13 and TRBJ2-7, with 9 bases fitting TRBD2. The CDR3 sequence is 16 residues long. Germline trimming cut 5 bases from V and 6 bases from J; bases unmatched to any gene: 14. The V gene's germline CDR1 is PRHDT and CDR2 FYEKMQ (reference sequence). The DNA for the CDR3 is TGTGCCAGCAGCCATTCCGGGACTAGCTTGTCGCTCGAGCAGTACTTC. Its protein is CASSHSGTSLSLEQYF.

As to this clone: Other DNA sequences within the sample encode an identical CDR3. The CDR3 loop reads CASSLTSGSSYEQYF. As DNA, the CDR3 is TGTGCCAGCAGCCTAACTAGCGGGAGCTCCTACGAGCAGTACTTC. This chain connects TRBV7-6 to TRBJ2-7; 11 bases are shared with TRBD2. J lost 0 bases, V lost 5 bases, and 3 bases had no gene match. The CDR3 is made up of 15 amino acids. Germline CDR1 SGHVS, CDR2 FNYEAQ.

The chain is built from TRBV6-5 and TRBJ1-2; 8 nucleotides agree with TRBD1. The CDR3 is made up of 14 amino acids. Trimming removed 7 bases from V and 3 bases from J; junction bases left unmatched: 7. Germline V lookup: CDR1 MNHEY, CDR2 SVGAGI. CDR3: CASKGQGGYYGYTF. The CDR3 DNA follows: TGTGCCAGCAAAGGACAGGGAGGTTACTATGGCTACACCTTC.

This chain connects TRBV4-2 to TRBJ2-3; D is ambiguous. The germline CDR1 and CDR2 sequences are LGHNA and YNFKEQ. The V gene lost 4 bases and the J gene lost 3 bases, with 8 bases spanning the gap. The CDR3 consists of 13 residues. For the CDR3, the DNA is TGTGCCAGCAGCCTACAGAATACAGATACGCAGTATTTT. This gives the protein CASSLQNTDTQYF.

The J gene is TRBJ2-1, the V gene TRBV11-2; the match to TRBD1 covers 8 bases. The CDR3 contains 16 residues. V lost 2 bases and J lost 3; bases outside the gene matches: 6. Germline V lookup: CDR1 SGHAT, CDR2 FQNNGV. The chain's CDR3 is CASSLLRQGRYNEQFF. The CDR3 DNA follows: TGTGCCAGCAGCTTATTGCGACAGGGGCGCTACAATGAGCAGTTCTTC.

The chain links TRBV4-3 to TRBJ2-2, with a weak D call TRBD1 (6 bases). Germline CDR1 is LGHNA and CDR2 is YSLEER. The CDR3 spans 15 residues. The V and J ends lost 0 bases and 2 bases respectively, with 7 bases between them. CDR3 region: CASSQDRGNTGELFF. CDR3 nucleotides: TGCGCCAGCAGCCAAGACAGGGGAAACACCGGGGAGCTGTTTTTT.

V usage is TRBV15 and J usage is TRBJ2-2; 7 nucleotides align to TRBD1. The length of the CDR3 is 17 residues. V was pared by 0 bases and J by 5 bases, with 9 bases of the junction left unmatched. Per the germline V gene, CDR1 is LNHNV and CDR2 is YYDKDF (reference sequence). CDR3 loop: CATSRDRAGGKTGELFF. CDR3 bases: TGTGCCACCAGCAGAGATCGGGCAGGGGGAAAGACCGGGGAGCTGTTTTTT.

This rearrangement joins TRBV5-1 to TRBJ2-5, with TRBD2 identical over 7 bases. CDR1 and CDR2 (germline): SGHRS, YFSETQ. Trimming at V came to 7 bases and at J to 5 bases, leaving 11 bases not matched to a gene. The CDR3 is made up of 14 amino acids. The CDR3 coding sequence is TGCGCCAGCGACCGGAGCGGGATATCGGAGACCCAGTACTTC. Protein sequence: CASDRSGISETQYF. Drawing the rest from reference TRBV5-1 and TRBJ2-5, the complete variable domain is KAGVTQTPRYLIKTRGQQVTLSCSPISGHRSVSWYQQTPGQGLQFLFEYFSETQRNKGNFPGRFSGRQFSNSRSEMNVSTLELGDSALYLCASDRSGISETQYFGPGTRLLVL.

The rearrangement links TRBV28 to TRBJ2-3; 9 bases are shared with TRBD2. Germline V gives CDR1 MDHEN, CDR2 SYDVKM. This CDR3 comprises 13 residues. With 8 bases clipped from V and 5 bases from J, the junction kept 5 bases outside the gene matches. The CDR3 DNA reads TGTGCCAGCCGGCTAGCGGGGCGAGATACGCAGTATTTT. It codes for CASRLAGRDTQYF.

The chain employs TRBV4-3 and TRBJ2-7; 8 nucleotides align to TRBD2. Germline lookup yields CDR1 LGHNA and CDR2 YSLEER. The CDR3 loop spans 14 amino acids. The trim removed 4 bases at V and 1 base at J, leaving 3 bases unmatched. CDR3 bases: TGCGCCAGCAGCCCCGGGACTAGATCCTACGAGCAGTACTTC. It codes for CASSPGTRSYEQYF.

The rearrangement uses TRBV7-9 and TRBJ1-2, with D uncertain. Germline CDR1 SEHNR, CDR2 FQNEAQ (reference sequence). Trimming shortened V by 3 bases and J by 8 bases, and 13 bases separated the two germline ends. The CDR3 extends over 13 amino acids. DNA of the CDR3: TGTGCCAGCAGCTTCGGGGAGGGCGGAGGCTACACCTTC. This gives the protein CASSFGEGGGYTF.

Only a few counts were recorded for this clone. V gene TRBV7-3 combines with J gene TRBJ1-1, with D hard to call. The V end lost 5 bases, the J end lost 7 bases, and 11 bases lay between the germline ends. The V gene's germline CDR1 is SGHTA and CDR2 FQGTGA. The CDR3 is 12 amino acids. The CDR3 here is CASSGRYGEAFF. The CDR3 DNA sequence: TGTGCCAGCAGCGGCAGATACGGTGAAGCTTTCTTT.